The 10 T cell receptor beta chains given below trace back to one sample, sequenced in a study of T cell responses to AZD1222 COVID-19 vaccine. Using immunoSEQ multiplex PCR, the repertoire was profiled, and TCRdb retains in-frame clones only, with some absent. Here the sample spans 90,000 or so clones, around 85% being singletons. Here the sequenced sample was peripheral blood, taken on day 0 of AZD1222 vaccination. The receptors originated from an adult in good health.

This sequence joins TRBV7-8 and TRBJ2-2; possible D gene TRBD2, 6 bases. Germline V gene sequence: CDR1 SGHVS, CDR2 FQNEAQ. Between the trimmed V and J ends, which lost 5 bases and 4 bases, there was a span of 11 bases. The CDR3 runs to 14 residues. For the CDR3, the DNA is TGTGCCAGCAGCCGGGCGGGGTTCACCGGGGAGCTGTTTTTT. Translated, it gives CASSRAGFTGELFF.

This chain uses TRBV6-5 with TRBJ1-5; TRBD1 matches 7 bases. V trimming: 5 bases; J trimming: 4 bases; junction bases outside the gene matches: 8. Germline CDR1 MNHEY, CDR2 SVGAGI. This CDR3 contains 15 residues. For the CDR3, the DNA is TGTGCCAGCAGTCCCCAGACAGGGAATAATCAGCCCCAGCATTTT. Translated: CASSPQTGNNQPQHF.

The chain carries TRBV21-1 and TRBJ2-7; TRBD2 reflects the table's D call only, with no check against the DNA. TRBV21-1 is a pseudogene segment. CDR3 length equals 15 residues. The DNA for the CDR3 is TGTGCCAGCAGGTGTCTTGTCGGGAGGCCCTACGAGCAGTACTTC. This codes for CASRCLVGRPYEQYF.

The chain recombines TRBV7-9 with TRBJ1-5, with 8 positions matching TRBD1. CDR3 length: 16 amino acids. The germline V gene encodes CDR1 SEHNR and CDR2 FQNEAQ (reference sequence). V shed 1 base and J 1 base; nucleotides not matched to a gene: 3. CDR3 residues: CASSLVRDRSNQPQHF. Here the CDR3 DNA reads TGTGCCAGCAGCTTAGTGAGGGACAGGAGCAATCAGCCCCAGCATTTT.

This chain links TRBV30 with TRBJ1-5, with D possibly matching TRBD1 (5 bases). Between the trimmed V and J ends, which lost 3 bases and 5 bases, there was a span of 14 bases. The CDR3 is 14 residues long. The germline V gene encodes CDR1 GTSNPN and CDR2 SVGIG (reference sequence). CDR3 coding DNA: TGTGCCTGGAGCGCACTAGGGGCTCATCAGCCCCAGCATTTT. Amino acid sequence: CAWSALGAHQPQHF.

V usage is TRBV27 and J usage is TRBJ2-6; no firm D call. CDR1 MNHEY and CDR2 SMNVEV come from the germline V gene (reference sequence). V shed 3 bases and J shed 3 bases, with 3 bases lying between them. The CDR3 sequence is 13 residues long. The CDR3 loop reads CASSFLGANVLTF. As DNA, the CDR3 is TGTGCCAGCAGTTTCCTTGGGGCCAACGTCCTGACTTTC.

This clone was found a few times. DNA of the CDR3: TGTGCCAGCAGCTCACCCCGGGACCCATACAATGAGCAGTTCTTC. Translated, it gives CASSSPRDPYNEQFF. The J gene is TRBJ2-1, the V gene TRBV11-2, with D possibly called TRBD1 or TRBD2 (5 bases each). From germline, CDR1 is SGHAT and CDR2 FQNNGV. CDR3 length equals 15 residues. V lost 4 bases to trimming and J lost 4 bases, with 14 bases between them.

The chain joins TRBV28 to TRBJ2-2; D could derive from TRBD1 or TRBD2 (5 bases each). The ends were cut back, 2 bases at V and 4 bases at J, with 14 bases in the middle. This CDR3 is built from 16 residues. Per the germline V gene, CDR1 is MDHEN and CDR2 is SYDVKM. The CDR3 coding sequence is TGTGCCAGCAGTTTACTTATCCAGGGAGCCACCGGGGAGCTGTTTTTT. This gives the protein CASSLLIQGATGELFF.

The chain's CDR3 is CAWSPQGVRLEAFF. The CDR3 bases are TGTGCCTGGAGTCCCCAAGGGGTTAGACTTGAAGCTTTCTTT. V is TRBV30 and J is TRBJ1-1, with TRBD1 as a possible D gene (5 bases). This CDR3 is built from 14 residues. Germline V lookup: CDR1 GTSNPN, CDR2 SVGIG (reference sequence). With 2 bases removed from V and 7 bases from J, the gap between germline ends came to 17 bases.

In this sample, this clone turned up a few times. The V and J genes are TRBV27 and TRBJ2-7; 8 bases are a match to TRBD1. Germline V gene data show CDR1 as MNHEY and CDR2 as SMNVEV (reference sequence). There are 15 residues in the CDR3. Germline trimming cut 5 bases from V and 2 bases from J; bases unmatched to any gene: 8. CDR3 amino acids: CASSLTGGPTYEQYF. In DNA form, the CDR3 reads TGTGCCAGCAGTCTCACAGGGGGTCCCACCTACGAGCAGTACTTC.